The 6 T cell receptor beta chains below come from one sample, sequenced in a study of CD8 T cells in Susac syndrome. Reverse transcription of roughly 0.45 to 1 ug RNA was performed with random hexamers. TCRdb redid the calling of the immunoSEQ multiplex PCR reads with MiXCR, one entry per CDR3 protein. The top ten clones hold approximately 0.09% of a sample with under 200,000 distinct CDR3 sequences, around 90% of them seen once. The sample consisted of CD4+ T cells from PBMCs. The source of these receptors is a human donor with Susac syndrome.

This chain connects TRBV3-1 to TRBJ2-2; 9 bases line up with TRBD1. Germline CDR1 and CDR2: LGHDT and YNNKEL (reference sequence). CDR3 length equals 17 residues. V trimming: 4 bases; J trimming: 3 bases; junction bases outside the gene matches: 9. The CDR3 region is CASSPTDRGYDTGELFF. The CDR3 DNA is TGTGCCAGCAGCCCTACCGACAGGGGGTATGACACCGGGGAGCTGTTTTTT.

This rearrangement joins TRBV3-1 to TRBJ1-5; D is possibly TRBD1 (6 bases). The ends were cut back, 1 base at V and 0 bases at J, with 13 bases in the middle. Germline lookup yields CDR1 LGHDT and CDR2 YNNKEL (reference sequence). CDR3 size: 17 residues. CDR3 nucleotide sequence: TGTGCCAGCAGCCAAGGAGGGAACAGGGATAGCAATCAGCCCCAGCATTTT. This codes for CASSQGGNRDSNQPQHF.

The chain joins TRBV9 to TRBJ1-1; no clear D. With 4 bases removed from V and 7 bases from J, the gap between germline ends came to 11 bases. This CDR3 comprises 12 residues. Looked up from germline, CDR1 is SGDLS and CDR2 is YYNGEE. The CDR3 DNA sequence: TGTGCCAGCAGCCCCATCAGGAGTGAAGCTTTCTTT. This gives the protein CASSPIRSEAFF. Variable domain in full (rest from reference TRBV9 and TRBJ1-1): DSGVTQTPKHLITATGQRVTLRCSPRSGDLSVYWYQQSLDQGLQFLIQYYNGEERAKGNILERFSAQQFPDLHSELNLSSLELGDSALYFCASSPIRSEAFFGQGTRLTVV.

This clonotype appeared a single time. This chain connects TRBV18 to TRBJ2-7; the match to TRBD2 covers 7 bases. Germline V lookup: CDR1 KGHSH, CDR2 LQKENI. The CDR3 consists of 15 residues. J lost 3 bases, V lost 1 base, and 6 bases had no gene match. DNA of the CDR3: TGTGCCAGCTCACCACTCTATGGACTAGACTACGAGCAGTACTTC. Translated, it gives CASSPLYGLDYEQYF.

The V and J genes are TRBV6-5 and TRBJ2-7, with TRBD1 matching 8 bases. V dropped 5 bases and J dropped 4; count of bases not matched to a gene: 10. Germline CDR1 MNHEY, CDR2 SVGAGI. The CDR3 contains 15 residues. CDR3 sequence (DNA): TGTGCCAGCAGTGGGCTCGCAGGGGGCGGTTACGAGCAGTACTTC. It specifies CASSGLAGGGYEQYF.

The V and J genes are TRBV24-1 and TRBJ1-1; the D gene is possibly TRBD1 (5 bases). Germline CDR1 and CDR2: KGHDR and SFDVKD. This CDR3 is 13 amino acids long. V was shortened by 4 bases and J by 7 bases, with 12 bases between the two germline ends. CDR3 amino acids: CATSDGGRGEAFF. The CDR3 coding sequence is TGTGCCACCAGTGACGGAGGAAGGGGTGAAGCTTTCTTT.